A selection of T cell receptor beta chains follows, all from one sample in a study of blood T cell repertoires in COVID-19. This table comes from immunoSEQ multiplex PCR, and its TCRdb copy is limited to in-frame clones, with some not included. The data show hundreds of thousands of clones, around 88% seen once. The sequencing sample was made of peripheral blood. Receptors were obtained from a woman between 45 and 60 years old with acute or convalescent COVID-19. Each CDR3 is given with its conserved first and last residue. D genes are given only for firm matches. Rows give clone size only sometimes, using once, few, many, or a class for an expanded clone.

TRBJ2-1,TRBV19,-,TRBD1,TGTGCCATTAAGGACAGGGGGCACGGTGAGCAGTTCTTC,CAIKDRGHGEQFF
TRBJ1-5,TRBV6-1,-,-,TGTGCCAGCAGTGAAAGGGAGATAGAATATAGCAATCAGCCCCAGCATTTT,CASSEREIEYSNQPQHF
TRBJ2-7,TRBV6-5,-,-,TGTGCCAGCATGGCAGGGGCGTTCCACGAGCAGTACTTC,CASMAGAFHEQYF
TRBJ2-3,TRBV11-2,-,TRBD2,TGTGCCAGCAGCACCCGACTAGCGGGCGGGACGGATACGCAGTATTTT,CASSTRLAGGTDTQYF
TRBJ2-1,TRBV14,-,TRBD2,TGTGCCAGCAGCCGAGGTTCACATCTAGCGGTGTACAATGAGCAGTTCTTC,CASSRGSHLAVYNEQFF
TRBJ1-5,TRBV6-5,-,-,TGTGCCAGCAGACCGAACGCAGACAATCAGCCCCAGCATTTT,CASRPNADNQPQHF
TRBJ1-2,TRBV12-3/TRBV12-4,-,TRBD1,TGTGCCAGCAGTTTTGACAGGGGGGACGGCTACACCTTC,CASSFDRGDGYTF
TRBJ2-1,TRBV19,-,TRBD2,TGTGCCAGTAGAAGGCGGGAGTACAATGAGCAGTTCTTC,CASRRREYNEQFF
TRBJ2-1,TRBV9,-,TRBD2,TGTGCCAGCAGCCTAGGACTAGCGGACTACAATGAGCAGTTCTTC,CASSLGLADYNEQFF
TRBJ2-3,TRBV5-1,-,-,TGCGCCAGCAGCATAATGACAGGGAGGCTCTCAGATACGCAGTATTTT,CASSIMTGRLSDTQYF
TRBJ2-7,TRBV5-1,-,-,TGCGCCAGCAGCTTGGGCAGGGCCAACGAGCAGTACTTC,CASSLGRANEQYF
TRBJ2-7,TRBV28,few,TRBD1,TGTGCCAGCAGTGACAGGGGGCTCTACGAGCAGTACTTC,CASSDRGLYEQYF
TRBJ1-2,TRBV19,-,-,TGTGCCAGCCAGAGGGGGATCTCCTATGGCTACACCTTC,CASQRGISYGYTF
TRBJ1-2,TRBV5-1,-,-,TGCGCCAGCACCCTCGGGGGGGCTAACTATGGCTACACCTTC,CASTLGGANYGYTF
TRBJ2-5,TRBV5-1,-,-,TGCGCCAGTGCCCTAGAGGGGAGGAGGGTAGAGACCCAGTACTTC,CASALEGRRVETQYF
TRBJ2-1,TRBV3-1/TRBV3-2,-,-,TGTGCCAGCAGCCAAGGTCACGGGAGCTCCTACAATGAGCAGTTCTTC,CASSQGHGSSYNEQFF
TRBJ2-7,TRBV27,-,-,TGTGCCAGCGGCCTCATTGGCCGATACGAGCAGTACTTC,CASGLIGRYEQYF
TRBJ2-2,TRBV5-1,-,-,TGCGCCAGCAGCTTTAGCGGACAATCTGTCGGGGAGCTGTTTTTT,CASSFSGQSVGELFF
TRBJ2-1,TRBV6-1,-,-,TGTGCCAGCAGTGAAGGGGGGGACTATGAGCAGTTCTTC,CASSEGGDYEQFF
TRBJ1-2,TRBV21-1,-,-,TGTGCCAGCAGCAAAGGAGCCAGGGCCGGATGGGACACCTTC,CASSKGARAGWDTF
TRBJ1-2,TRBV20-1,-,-,TGCAGTGCTAGTCTGATGGAGGGGACCCACACCTTC,CSASLMEGTHTF
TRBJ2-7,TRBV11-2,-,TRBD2,TGTGCCAGCACCTTGACTAGCGGGGGGAGCTCCTACGAGCAGTACTTC,CASTLTSGGSSYEQYF